These 27 T cell receptor beta chains were sequenced from one sample in a study of post-analysis software for immune sequencing data. Overall study findings and caveats: In patients, TRBV5-6, TRBV5-1 and TRBV20-1 belonged to five or six TRBV segments found more frequently than in controls.

The authors incorporated unique molecular identifiers into the TCR beta cDNA libraries. TCRdb re-analysed the PCR reads in MiXCR, keeping a single row per CDR3 protein. This table has about 400,000 distinct CDR3 sequences, roughly 30% appearing once. Their target antigens are unknown. Sequenced: blood. The receptors were sampled from a girl aged 5 to 17 with multiple sclerosis.

This clonotype was counted between two and nine times. This rearrangement joins TRBV20-1 to TRBJ1-2; no clear D. This CDR3 contains 13 residues. Germline V gene sequence: CDR1 DFQATT, CDR2 SNEGSKA (reference sequence). The ends were cut back, 3 bases at V and 2 bases at J, with 10 bases in the middle. CDR3 amino acids: CSAREETNYGYTF. DNA of the CDR3: TGCAGTGCTAGGGAGGAAACAAACTATGGCTACACCTTC.

V and J are TRBV18 and TRBJ1-2; 7 positions agree with TRBD1. Per the germline V gene, CDR1 is KGHSH and CDR2 is LQKENI. V shed 5 bases, J shed 4 bases, and the junction held 13 bases outside the gene matches. The CDR3 loop spans 16 amino acids. The CDR3 DNA reads TGTGCCAGCTCATTCTCCGGGACAGAATTCTTCTATGGCTACACCTTC. Amino acid sequence: CASSFSGTEFFYGYTF.

This clonotype was observed once. This chain connects TRBV6-6 to TRBJ2-2, with D possibly matching TRBD1 (6 bases). The CDR3 is 15 amino acids. CDR1 and CDR2 (germline): MNHNY, SVGAGI (reference sequence). The V gene lost 7 bases and the J gene lost 6 bases, with 18 bases spanning the gap. CDR3 coding DNA: TGTGCCAGCAACCCACAGGGAGTAACCCCCGGGGAGCTGTTTTTT. Its translation: CASNPQGVTPGELFF.

The rearrangement uses TRBV30 and TRBJ1-1, with 9 bases identical to TRBD1. CDR3 length equals 16 residues. V lost 3 bases to trimming and J lost 0 bases; unmatched junction nucleotides: 8. Germline assignment: CDR1 GTSNPN and CDR2 SVGIG (reference sequence). The CDR3 loop reads CAWSNGQGLMNTEAFF. The CDR3 DNA follows: TGTGCCTGGAGCAATGGACAGGGGCTGATGAACACTGAAGCTTTCTTT. Full variable domain (missing parts from reference TRBV30 and TRBJ1-1): SQTIHQWPATLVQPVGSPLSLECTVEGTSNPNLYWYRQAAGRGLQLLFYSVGIGQISSEVPQNLSASRPQDRQFILSSKKLLLSDSGFYLCAWSNGQGLMNTEAFFGQGTRLTVV.

The CDR3 DNA reads TGTGCCAGCAGCTGGAGGGCAGAGGGCTATGGCTACACCTTC. It is translated as CASSWRAEGYGYTF. This chain links TRBV7-2 with TRBJ1-2; D is unclear. Germline V gives CDR1 SGHTA, CDR2 FQGNSA. The CDR3 extends over 14 amino acids. The V and J ends lost 4 bases and 4 bases respectively, with 13 bases between them. The complete variable domain, with remaining parts taken from reference TRBV7-2 and TRBJ1-2, reads GAGVSQSPSNKVTEKGKDVELRCDPISGHTALYWYRQSLGQGLEFLIYFQGNSAPDKSGLPSDRFSAERTGGSVSTLTIQRTQQEDSAVYLCASSWRAEGYGYTFGSGTRLTVV.

This chain connects TRBV7-8 to TRBJ1-5; D is ambiguous. CDR1 and CDR2 from the germline V gene are SGHVS and FQNEAQ. The CDR3 consists of 15 residues. Trimming took 0 bases from V and 4 from J, leaving 10 bases between them. CDR3 sequence reads: CASSLAFARNQPQHF. In DNA, the CDR3 is TGTGCCAGCAGCTTAGCCTTCGCCCGGAATCAGCCCCAGCATTTT.

The chain uses TRBV15 and TRBJ2-7, with D perhaps TRBD2 (6 bases). V was cut by 1 base and J by 3 bases, with 13 bases left in between. Germline values: CDR1 LNHNV, CDR2 YYDKDF (reference sequence). The CDR3 extends over 15 amino acids. This CDR3 reads CATSRGGGTGYEQYF. As DNA, the CDR3 is TGTGCCACCAGCAGAGGAGGAGGGACGGGCTACGAGCAGTACTTC.

The V and J genes are TRBV5-1 and TRBJ2-7; D uncertain. The CDR3 consists of 12 residues. V lost 4 bases to trimming and J lost 3 bases, with 8 bases between them. Germline CDR1 reads SGHRS; CDR2 reads YFSETQ. CDR3 loop: CASSGELYEQYF. CDR3 nucleotides: TGCGCCAGCAGCGGGGAACTCTACGAGCAGTACTTC.

The gene calls are TRBV7-2 and TRBJ2-3; either TRBD1 or TRBD2 may fit D (5 bases each). The CDR3 totals 13 residues. From germline, CDR1 is SGHTA and CDR2 FQGNSA. With 5 bases removed from V and 4 bases from J, the gap between germline ends came to 10 bases. CDR3 nucleotide sequence: TGTGCCAGCAGCCTAATGGGACCAGATACGCAGTATTTT. Protein: CASSLMGPDTQYF.

In this sample, this clonotype turned up a few times. CDR3 protein: CASSLQGMNYGYTF. The CDR3 nucleotides are TGTGCCAGCAGCCTACAGGGCATGAACTATGGCTACACCTTC. The genes are TRBV7-9 and TRBJ1-2; maybe TRBD1 (6 bases). Trimming cost V 5 bases and J 2 bases, with 12 bases left between them. The CDR3 totals 14 residues. In germline, CDR1 is SEHNR, CDR2 FQNEAQ (reference sequence).

This clonotype turned up a few times. CDR3 coding DNA: TGCAGTGCCTCCGGGAAGGGGACCCAGTACTTC. Translating it yields CSASGKGTQYF. The rearrangement uses TRBV20-1 and TRBJ2-5, with D tentatively TRBD2 (5 bases). Trimming shortened V by 6 bases and J by 7 bases, and 12 bases separated the two germline ends. The CDR3 has 11 residues. Germline V gene lookup returns CDR1 DFQATT and CDR2 SNEGSKA (reference sequence).

J is TRBJ1-1 and V is TRBV7-9, with D perhaps TRBD1 (6 bases). Germline values: CDR1 SEHNR, CDR2 FQNEAQ (reference sequence). This CDR3 comprises 16 residues. The germline V and J ends were trimmed by 5 bases and 1 base, with 17 bases remaining between them. CDR3 nucleotide sequence: TGTGCCAGCAGCCCTCTATACAGGGACCCGAACACTGAAGCTTTCTTT. It specifies CASSPLYRDPNTEAFF. Filled out from reference TRBV7-9 and TRBJ1-1, the complete variable domain reads DTGVSQNPRHKITKRGQNVTFRCDPISEHNRLYWYRQTLGQGPEFLTYFQNEAQLEKSRLLSDRFSAERPKGSFSTLEIQRTEQGDSAMYLCASSPLYRDPNTEAFFGQGTRLTVV.

J is TRBJ2-7 and V is TRBV5-1; the match to TRBD1 covers 8 bases. The CDR3 runs 18 residues. The V gene's germline CDR1 is SGHRS and CDR2 YFSETQ. V lost 1 base to trimming and J lost 6 bases; unmatched junction nucleotides: 18. The CDR3 sequence: CASSLWAFGGQGYGEQYF. For the CDR3, the DNA is TGCGCCAGCAGCTTGTGGGCTTTTGGTGGACAGGGTTATGGCGAGCAGTACTTC.

Of note for this clonotype: An end of the junction differs from the germline gene, which may be a read error. This chain links TRBV30 with TRBJ1-1; D possibly corresponds to TRBD1 (5 bases). This CDR3 spans 15 amino acids. Germline loops: CDR1 GTSNPN, CDR2 SVGIG (reference sequence). The CDR3 loop is CGWSRWPQGPTEAFF. CDR3 nucleotide sequence: TGTGGCTGGAGTCGGTGGCCCCAGGGTCCCACTGAAGCTTTCTTT.

The V and J genes are TRBV6-2 or TRBV6-3 and TRBJ1-1, with D uncertain. This CDR3 region has 13 residues. Germline-derived CDR1 and CDR2 are MNHEY and SVGEGT. V shed 6 bases and J shed 3 bases, with 11 bases lying between them. CDR3 DNA sequence: TGTGCCAGCAGGCAGGTGGGAGACACTGAAGCTTTCTTT. This translates into CASRQVGDTEAFF.

This chain connects TRBV5-6 to TRBJ1-2; 12 nucleotides agree with TRBD1. The CDR3 has 14 residues. Germline loops: CDR1 SGHDT, CDR2 YYEEEE. Unmatched junction bases numbered 5, after V lost 4 bases and J lost 7 bases. Here the CDR3 reads CASSVGQGAGGYTF. DNA for the CDR3: TGTGCCAGCAGCGTGGGACAGGGGGCGGGTGGCTACACCTTC.

CDR3 DNA: TGTGCCAGCAGCCAAGTAATGGGAGAGGGCTATGGCTACACCTTC. Its protein is CASSQVMGEGYGYTF. The V and J genes are TRBV3-1 and TRBJ1-2; D gene uncertain. The V gene lost 1 base and the J gene lost 4 bases, with 13 bases spanning the gap. CDR3 length equals 15 residues. CDR1 is LGHDT, CDR2 YNNKEL, per germline (reference sequence).

The V and J genes are TRBV7-2 and TRBJ2-4; no clear D gene. This CDR3 contains 17 residues. The germline V gene has CDR1 SGHTA and CDR2 FQGNSA. The V end lost 5 bases, the J end lost 2 bases, and 19 bases lay between the germline ends. The CDR3 sequence is CASSPGVVALSKNIQYF. In DNA form, the CDR3 reads TGTGCCAGCAGCCCTGGGGTGGTAGCATTGTCCAAAAACATTCAGTACTTC. The full variable domain, in which reference TRBV7-2 and TRBJ2-4 provide the parts outside the CDR3, is GAGVSQSPSNKVTEKGKDVELRCDPISGHTALYWYRQSLGQGLEFLIYFQGNSAPDKSGLPSDRFSAERTGGSVSTLTIQRTQQEDSAVYLCASSPGVVALSKNIQYFGAGTRLSVL.

The V call is TRBV15, the J call TRBJ1-5; possibly TRBD1 for D (6 bases). The CDR3 totals 19 residues. Germline CDR1 and CDR2: LNHNV and YYDKDF (reference sequence). V was clipped by 0 bases and J by 0 bases, with 18 bases between them. Written as DNA, the CDR3 is TGTGCCACCAGCAGAGATCCCGGGACACGATATTATAGCAATCAGCCCCAGCATTTT. Amino acids: CATSRDPGTRYYSNQPQHF.

This sequence joins TRBV4-3 and TRBJ1-1, with D perhaps matching TRBD1 (5 bases). The CDR3 loop spans 16 amino acids. Trimming removed 0 bases at V and 5 bases at J, with 16 bases between. CDR1 and CDR2 (germline): LGHNA, YSLEER. CDR3 DNA sequence: TGCGCCAGCAGCCAAGAGGGGGGGTCGAAGGGGACTGAAGCTTTCTTT. Encoded protein: CASSQEGGSKGTEAFF.

This clonotype was counted between two and nine times. The genes are TRBV5-6 and TRBJ2-2; D not certain. The V end lost 1 base, the J end lost 1 base, and 8 bases lay between the germline ends. Germline CDR1 reads SGHDT; CDR2 reads YYEEEE. This CDR3 contains 15 residues. The CDR3 nucleotides read TGTGCCAGCAGCTTGCACGGCGTGAACACCGGGGAGCTGTTTTTT. Its protein product is CASSLHGVNTGELFF.

The chain employs TRBV2 and TRBJ2-1, with TRBD2 matching 8 bases. After removal of 3 bases from V and 4 bases from J, the junction contained 8 bases not matched to a gene. CDR3 length: 16 amino acids. CDR1 is SNHLY, CDR2 FYNNEI, per germline. The CDR3 DNA reads as TGTGCCAGCAGTGATTTAGCGGGGAGGCCTTACAATGAGCAGTTCTTC. Amino acids: CASSDLAGRPYNEQFF.

The chain is built from TRBV9 and TRBJ1-4, with D hard to call. The V end was cut by 1 base, the J end by 5 bases, with 12 bases between. The CDR3 totals 15 residues. Germline CDR1 and CDR2: SGDLS and YYNGEE. CDR3 in amino acids: CASSVSSAPNEKLFF. For the CDR3, the DNA is TGTGCCAGCAGCGTATCCTCCGCCCCAAATGAAAAACTGTTTTTT. The complete variable domain, with remaining parts taken from reference TRBV9 and TRBJ1-4, reads DSGVTQTPKHLITATGQRVTLRCSPRSGDLSVYWYQQSLDQGLQFLIQYYNGEERAKGNILERFSAQQFPDLHSELNLSSLELGDSALYFCASSVSSAPNEKLFFGSGTQLSVL.

This sequence joins TRBV30 and TRBJ1-5; D not resolved. V dropped 3 bases and J dropped 7 bases, with 13 bases sitting between them. The CDR3 totals 13 residues. Germline V gives CDR1 GTSNPN, CDR2 SVGIG (reference sequence). The CDR3 loop reads CAWSLLSEQPQHF. CDR3 bases: TGTGCCTGGAGCTTACTGAGTGAACAGCCCCAGCATTTT. The whole variable domain, filled in from reference TRBV30 and TRBJ1-5, reads SQTIHQWPATLVQPVGSPLSLECTVEGTSNPNLYWYRQAAGRGLQLLFYSVGIGQISSEVPQNLSASRPQDRQFILSSKKLLLSDSGFYLCAWSLLSEQPQHFGDGTRLSIL.

V and J are TRBV7-6 and TRBJ2-2, with D unclear. Trimming shortened V by 6 bases and J by 1 base, and 6 bases separated the two germline ends. Germline CDR1 reads SGHVS; CDR2 reads FNYEAQ. The CDR3 runs to 13 residues. Here the CDR3 reads CASRPQNTGELFF. CDR3 DNA: TGTGCCAGCAGACCTCAGAACACCGGGGAGCTGTTTTTT.

The sample holds a few counts of this clonotype. The rearrangement joins TRBV5-6 to TRBJ1-5; D perhaps matches TRBD1 (5 bases). The CDR3 contains 16 residues. Trimming removed 1 base from V and 0 bases from J, with 11 bases in between. Per germline, CDR1 SGHDT and CDR2 YYEEEE. CDR3 in amino acids: CASSLLQDNSNQPQHF. The CDR3 DNA follows: TGTGCCAGCAGCTTGTTACAGGATAATAGCAATCAGCCCCAGCATTTT.

This chain links TRBV27 with TRBJ1-5; a weak D match, TRBD1 (6 bases). V was pared by 8 bases and J by 3 bases, with 8 bases between. CDR1 and CDR2 (germline): MNHEY, SMNVEV (reference sequence). The CDR3 has 12 amino acids. The DNA of the CDR3 is TGTGCCAGCGGACAGTTCAATCAGCCCCAGCATTTT. It encodes CASGQFNQPQHF.